The clone carrying this T cell receptor beta chain turned up a few times. Its antigen is currently unknown. The data were obtained in a study of blood T cells in healthy people across ages. Study-wide results and limits: Donor CMV status was unknown, possibly confounding expanded clonotype changes. In older individuals, TCR beta diversity per million T cells was lower, falling roughly linearly with age.

V was cut by 6 bases and J by 6 bases, with 14 bases left in between. This CDR3 is built from 13 residues. Germline CDR1 DFQATT, CDR2 SNEGSKA (reference sequence). Using a J-beta primer mix together with a sample-barcoded 5' primer, a second PCR was run for roughly 6 to 11 cycles. TCRdb re-analysed the 5' RACE reads in MiXCR, keeping a single row per CDR3 protein. The sample has over 550,000 distinct CDR3 sequences; about 30% are singletons. Samples each yielded at least 5 micrograms of total RNA. Sequencing input: blood. The rearrangement joins TRBV20-1 to TRBJ1-4, with D maybe TRBD1 (5 bases). This TCR derives from a woman of 80 years or more in good health. DNA of the CDR3: TGCAGTGCCTTCAAGGGGAGTGATGAAAAACTGTTTTTT. This encodes CSAFKGSDEKLFF.